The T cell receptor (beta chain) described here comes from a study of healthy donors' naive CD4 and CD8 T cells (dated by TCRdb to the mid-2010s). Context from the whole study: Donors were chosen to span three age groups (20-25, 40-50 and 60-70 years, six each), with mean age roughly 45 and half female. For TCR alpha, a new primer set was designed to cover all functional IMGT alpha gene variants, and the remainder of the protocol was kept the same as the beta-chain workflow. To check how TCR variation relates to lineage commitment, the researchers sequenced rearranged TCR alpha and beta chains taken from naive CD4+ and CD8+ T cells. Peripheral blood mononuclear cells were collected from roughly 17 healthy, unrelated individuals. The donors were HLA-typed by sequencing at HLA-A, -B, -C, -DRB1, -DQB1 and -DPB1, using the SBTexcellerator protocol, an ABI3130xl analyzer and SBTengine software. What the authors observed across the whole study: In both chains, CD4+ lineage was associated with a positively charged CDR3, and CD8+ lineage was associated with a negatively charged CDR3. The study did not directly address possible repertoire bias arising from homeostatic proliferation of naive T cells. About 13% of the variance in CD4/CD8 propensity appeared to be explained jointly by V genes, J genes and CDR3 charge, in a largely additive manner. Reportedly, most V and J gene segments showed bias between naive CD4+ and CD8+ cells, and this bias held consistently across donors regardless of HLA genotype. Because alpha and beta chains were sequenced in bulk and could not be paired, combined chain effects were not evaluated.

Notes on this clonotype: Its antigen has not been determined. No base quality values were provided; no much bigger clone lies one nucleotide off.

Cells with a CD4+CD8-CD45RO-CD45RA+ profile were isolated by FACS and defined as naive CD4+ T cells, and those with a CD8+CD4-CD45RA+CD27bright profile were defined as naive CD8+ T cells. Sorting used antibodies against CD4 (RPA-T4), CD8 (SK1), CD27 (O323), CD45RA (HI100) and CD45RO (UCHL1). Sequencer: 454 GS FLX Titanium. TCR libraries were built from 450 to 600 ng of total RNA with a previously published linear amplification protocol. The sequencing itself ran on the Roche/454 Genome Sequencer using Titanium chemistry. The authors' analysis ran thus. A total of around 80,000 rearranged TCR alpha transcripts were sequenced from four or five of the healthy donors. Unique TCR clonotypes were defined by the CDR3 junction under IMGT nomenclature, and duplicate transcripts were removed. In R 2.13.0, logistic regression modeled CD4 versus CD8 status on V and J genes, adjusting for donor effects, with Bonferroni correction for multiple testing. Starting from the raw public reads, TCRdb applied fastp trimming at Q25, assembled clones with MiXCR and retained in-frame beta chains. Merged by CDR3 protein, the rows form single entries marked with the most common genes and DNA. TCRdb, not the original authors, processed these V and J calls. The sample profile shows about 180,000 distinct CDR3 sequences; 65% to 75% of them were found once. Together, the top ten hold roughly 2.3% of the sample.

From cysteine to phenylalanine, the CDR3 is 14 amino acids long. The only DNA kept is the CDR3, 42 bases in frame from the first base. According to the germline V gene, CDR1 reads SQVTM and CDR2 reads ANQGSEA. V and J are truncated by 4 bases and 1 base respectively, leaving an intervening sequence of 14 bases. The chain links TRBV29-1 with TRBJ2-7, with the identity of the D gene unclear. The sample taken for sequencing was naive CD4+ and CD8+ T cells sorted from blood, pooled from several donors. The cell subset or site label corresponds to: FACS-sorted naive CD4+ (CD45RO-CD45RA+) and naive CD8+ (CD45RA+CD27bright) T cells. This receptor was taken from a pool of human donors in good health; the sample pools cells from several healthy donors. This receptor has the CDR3 CSVGVLGRSYEQYF. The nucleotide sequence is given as TGCAGCGTTGGGGTCTTAGGCAGGTCCTACGAGCAGTACTTC.